Following are 18 T cell receptor beta chains from one sample sequenced in a study of T cell repertoires in cytomegalovirus infection. TCRdb reanalysed the reads using MiXCR and keeps one entry per CDR3 protein. There are approximately 630,000 distinct CDR3 sequences in the sample; 20% to 30% occur only once, and roughly 8% lies in the top ten. The source material was CD8+ T cells from PBMCs. Receptors were obtained from a human donor in good health (CMV status not recorded). Some clones in this sample may be carry-over from other donors' samples.

This clonotype was observed a few times. The chain employs TRBV6-6 and TRBJ1-5, with D unclear. The CDR3 length is 15 residues. CDR1 is MNHNY and CDR2 is SVGAGI in the germline V gene (reference sequence). With 5 bases removed from V and 2 bases from J, the gap between germline ends came to 13 bases. The CDR3 loop reads CASSTGGSGNQPQHF. CDR3 nucleotides: TGTGCCAGCAGTACGGGAGGATCGGGCAATCAGCCCCAGCATTTT.

About this clonotype itself: One end of the junction is discordant with germline, which a read error may explain. This chain connects TRBV19 to TRBJ2-2, with D possibly TRBD1 on 6 matching bases. The CDR3 runs to 15 residues. The germline V gene has CDR1 LNHDA and CDR2 SQIVND (reference sequence). CDR3 loop: CDSSPVRGNTGELFF. CDR3 DNA sequence: TGTGACAGTAGCCCGGTCAGGGGGAACACCGGGGAGCTGTTTTTT.

Only a few counts were recorded for this clonotype. The chain is built from TRBV29-1 and TRBJ2-7, with D perhaps matching TRBD2 (5 bases). Germline V CDR1 and CDR2: SQVTM, ANQGSEA. V was trimmed by 1 base and J by 6 bases, leaving 16 bases between them. The CDR3 spans 14 residues. CDR3 DNA sequence: TGCAGCGTTGAAGTGGCGGACGGAGAGGGCGAGCAGTACTTC. Amino acid sequence: CSVEVADGEGEQYF.

This clonotype has ten or more counts. V gene TRBV6-2 or TRBV6-3 combines with J gene TRBJ2-1; 9 bases align to TRBD2. Germline CDR1 MNHEY, CDR2 SVGEGT. V shed 0 bases and J 0 bases; nucleotides not matched to a gene: 9. The CDR3 runs to 19 residues. For the CDR3, the DNA is TGTGCCAGCAGTTACTCTGAGGGACTAGCAGAACACTCCTACAATGAGCAGTTCTTC. It encodes CASSYSEGLAEHSYNEQFF.

This clonotype was seen a few times. The CDR3 loop is CSARDERGMSYNEQFF. The CDR3 DNA reads TGCAGTGCTAGAGATGAGCGGGGGATGTCCTACAATGAGCAGTTCTTC. The chain recombines TRBV20-1 with TRBJ2-1; 8 nucleotides align to TRBD2. The trim removed 0 bases at V and 1 base at J, leaving 5 bases unmatched. Germline CDR1 is DFQATT and CDR2 is SNEGSKA (reference sequence). The CDR3 runs 16 residues.

At least ten counts were recorded for this clonotype. CDR3 region: CASSLTGGMNTEAFF. The DNA for the CDR3 is TGTGCCAGCAGTTTAACCGGGGGAATGAACACTGAAGCTTTCTTT. This sequence joins TRBV12-3 or TRBV12-4 and TRBJ1-1; a weak D match, TRBD1 (5 bases). With 2 bases removed from V and 0 bases from J, the gap between germline ends came to 10 bases. The CDR3 loop spans 15 amino acids.

V is TRBV29-1 and J is TRBJ2-2; TRBD1 matches at 7 bases. The length of the CDR3 is 14 residues. Germline CDR1 and CDR2: SQVTM and ANQGSEA. Unmatched junction bases numbered 9, after V lost 5 bases and J lost 6 bases. The CDR3 sequence is CSVRLDRVAGELFF. The CDR3, as DNA: TGCAGCGTTCGTCTTGACAGGGTAGCCGGGGAGCTGTTTTTT.

The genes are TRBV20-1 and TRBJ2-2, with TRBD1 identical over 9 bases. The CDR3 has 15 amino acids. CDR1 and CDR2 (germline): DFQATT, SNEGSKA (reference sequence). The trim removed 2 bases at V and 4 bases at J, leaving 5 bases unmatched. The CDR3 DNA follows: TGCAGTGCTAGACCTGACAGGGGGAGCACCGGGGAGCTGTTTTTT. Its protein product is CSARPDRGSTGELFF.

This clonotype was observed at least ten times. V usage is TRBV7-9 and J usage is TRBJ1-2; D perhaps matches TRBD1 (6 bases). This CDR3 region has 13 residues. In germline, CDR1 is SEHNR, CDR2 FQNEAQ (reference sequence). The ends were cut back, 0 bases at V and 5 bases at J, with 7 bases in the middle. CDR3 residues: CASSLAQGYGYTF. CDR3 nucleotide sequence: TGTGCCAGCAGCTTAGCGCAGGGGTATGGCTACACCTTC.

This clonotype has just a few counts. The V and J genes are TRBV12-5 and TRBJ2-1, with 8 bases identical to TRBD2. V lost 1 base, J lost 8 bases, and 4 bases stayed unmatched. CDR3 length: 14 residues. Germline loops: CDR1 LGHNT, CDR2 FRNRAP. The CDR3 DNA sequence: TGTGCTAGTGGTTTGGGACTAGCGTCGCATGAGCAGTTCTTC. This codes for CASGLGLASHEQFF.

The rearrangement links TRBV29-1 to TRBJ2-2, with 8 bases that match TRBD1. Germline lookup yields CDR1 SQVTM and CDR2 ANQGSEA. V lost 4 bases, J lost 4 bases, and 5 bases stayed unmatched. This CDR3 contains 14 residues. The CDR3, as DNA: TGCAGCGTTGGTGCTCAGGGGGCCACCGGGGAGCTGTTTTTT. Protein product: CSVGAQGATGELFF.

This clonotype was counted only a few times. The V and J genes are TRBV2 and TRBJ2-3; 9 bases agree with TRBD1. V gave up 8 bases and J gave up 3 bases; unmatched junction bases: 12. The germline V gene has CDR1 SNHLY and CDR2 FYNNEI. The CDR3 is made up of 16 amino acids. The CDR3 nucleotides are TGTGCCAGCCCCCTGGGGTGGACAGGGGCGACAGATACGCAGTATTTT. Amino acid sequence: CASPLGWTGATDTQYF.

The chain recombines TRBV19 with TRBJ1-1; no firm D call. CDR1 LNHDA and CDR2 SQIVND come from the germline V gene (reference sequence). This CDR3 has 15 residues. V was pared by 5 bases and J by 8 bases, with 21 bases between. CDR3 bases: TGTGCCAGTAGTCTTCGGAAAAATGGACCTTGGGAAGCTTTCTTT. As protein: CASSLRKNGPWEAFF.

The V gene is TRBV5-1, the J gene TRBJ2-1; D call uncertain. The CDR3 extends over 15 amino acids. CDR1 SGHRS and CDR2 YFSETQ come from the germline V gene. V lost 0 bases to trimming and J lost 6 bases, with 13 bases between them. The CDR3 DNA reads TGCGCCAGCAGCTTGGAGAGACCGGTCGTCAATGAGCAGTTCTTC. Amino acids: CASSLERPVVNEQFF. Based on the CDR3 plus reference TRBV5-1 and TRBJ2-1, the full variable domain is KAGVTQTPRYLIKTRGQQVTLSCSPISGHRSVSWYQQTPGQGLQFLFEYFSETQRNKGNFPGRFSGRQFSNSRSEMNVSTLELGDSALYLCASSLERPVVNEQFFGPGTRLTVL.

V usage is TRBV2 and J usage is TRBJ1-2; possible D gene TRBD1, 5 bases. The CDR3 sequence is 14 residues long. Germline CDR1 and CDR2: SNHLY and FYNNEI. V lost 6 bases, J lost 3 bases, and 14 bases lay in between. This CDR3 is CASRRTGGDYGYTF. The CDR3 DNA is TGTGCCAGCAGGAGGACGGGAGGGGACTATGGCTACACCTTC. Using reference TRBV2 and TRBJ1-2 for the parts outside the CDR3, the full variable domain is EPEVTQTPSHQVTQMGQEVILRCVPISNHLYFYWYRQILGQKVEFLVSFYNNEISEKSEIFDDQFSVERPDGSNFTLKIRSTKLEDSAMYFCASRRTGGDYGYTFGSGTRLTVV.

The rearrangement uses TRBV6-2 or TRBV6-3 and TRBJ1-2; TRBD1 matches at 8 bases. This CDR3 is built from 15 residues. V shed 5 bases, J shed 4 bases, and the junction held 9 bases outside the gene matches. The germline V gene encodes CDR1 MNHEY and CDR2 SVGEGT. CDR3 nucleotides: TGTGCCAGCAGTAACAGCCGGGACAGGTTCTATGGCTACACCTTC. Its protein is CASSNSRDRFYGYTF.

This clonotype was seen more than once but under ten times. The J gene is TRBJ2-3, the V gene TRBV9, with 9 bases that match TRBD1. V shed 3 bases and J 11 bases; nucleotides not matched to a gene: 7. This CDR3 contains 13 residues. The germline V gene encodes CDR1 SGDLS and CDR2 YYNGEE. The CDR3 DNA reads as TGTGCCAGCAGCGCCGGACGGACAGGGGAGCAGTATTTT. This sequence encodes CASSAGRTGEQYF.

This clonotype was detected ten times or more. This rearrangement joins TRBV7-8 to TRBJ2-7, with unresolved D. The V end was cut by 5 bases, the J end by 0 bases, with 11 bases between. Germline assignment: CDR1 SGHVS and CDR2 FQNEAQ. This CDR3 is 14 amino acids long. CDR3 region: CASSPWTDSYEQYF. The DNA for the CDR3 is TGTGCCAGCAGCCCTTGGACGGACTCCTACGAGCAGTACTTC.